A single sample is the source of the 5 T cell receptor beta chains below, sequenced in a study of cytomegalovirus exposure and HLA in healthy donors. Clones were sequenced by immunoSEQ multiplex PCR, and TCRdb holds only the in-frame ones, with some missing. The repertoire has over 120,000 clones, 75% to 90% of them found once; the top ten carry roughly 9.2%. Input material: PBMCs. These receptors were taken from a woman aged 18 to 35 in good health and CMV-seropositive.

This chain links TRBV13 with TRBJ2-1, with 7 nucleotides matching TRBD2. The CDR3 runs 16 residues. After removal of 5 bases from V and 4 bases from J, the junction contained 11 bases not matched to a gene. Germline V gives CDR1 PRHDT, CDR2 FYEKMQ (reference sequence). CDR3 in amino acids: CASSRTPSGLYNEQFF. CDR3 DNA sequence: TGTGCCAGCAGCCGAACACCTAGCGGACTATACAATGAGCAGTTCTTC.

This chain joins TRBV5-1 and TRBJ2-1, with 9 positions matching TRBD1. Germline V lookup: CDR1 SGHRS, CDR2 YFSETQ. Trimming at V came to 5 bases and at J to 5 bases, leaving 11 bases not matched to a gene. The CDR3 length is 16 residues. CDR3 sequence reads: CASSGEAGTGNNEQFF. The CDR3 nucleotides are TGCGCCAGCAGTGGTGAGGCGGGGACAGGGAACAATGAGCAGTTCTTC.

The chain links TRBV27 to TRBJ2-1; 9 bases align to TRBD1. The germline V gene has CDR1 MNHEY and CDR2 SMNVEV (reference sequence). After removal of 1 base from V and 6 bases from J, the junction contained 7 bases not matched to a gene. The CDR3 totals 16 residues. CDR3 sequence: CASSLYGQGLSNEQFF. CDR3 sequence (DNA): TGTGCCAGCAGTTTATACGGACAGGGGTTGAGCAATGAGCAGTTCTTC.

The chain links TRBV10-3 to TRBJ2-7, with 10 bases aligning to TRBD2. V gave up 4 bases and J gave up 4 bases; unmatched junction bases: 4. This CDR3 is 14 amino acids long. Germline CDR1 is ENHRY and CDR2 is SYGVKD. CDR3 nucleotide sequence: TGTGCCATCAGTGGCGCTAGCGGGGGTTACGAGCAGTACTTC. Its translation: CAISGASGGYEQYF.

Concerning this clone: An end of the junction differs from the germline gene, which may be a read error. The J gene is TRBJ1-1, the V gene TRBV9; 7 nucleotides agree with TRBD1. Germline V CDR1 and CDR2: SGDLS, YYNGEE. CDR3 length: 18 amino acids. CDR3 sequence: CANSVAGTTGTMNTEAFF. In DNA form, the CDR3 reads TGTGCCAACAGCGTAGCGGGAACGACAGGGACCATGAACACTGAAGCTTTCTTT.